A single sample is the source of the 23 T cell receptor beta chains below, sequenced in a study of neoadjuvant anti-PD-1 for oral cavity cancer. The time point denotes: after neoadjuvant nivolumab, at surgical resection. Using immunoSEQ multiplex PCR, the repertoire was profiled, and TCRdb retains in-frame clones only, with some absent. Seen here are fewer than 90,000 clones, roughly 81% observed once, and the top ten hold around 3.2%. The sample consisted of PBMCs, taken after nivolumab (anti-PD-1) treatment. The receptors were gathered from a person between 35 and 79 years old with oral cavity squamous cell carcinoma.

This clone has a handful of counts. V is TRBV5-6 and J is TRBJ2-5; D not resolved. The CDR3 extends over 15 amino acids. V was clipped by 2 bases and J by 0 bases, with 11 bases between them. Looked up from germline, CDR1 is SGHDT and CDR2 is YYEEEE. This CDR3 is CASSFRATYQETQYF. CDR3 nucleotide sequence: TGTGCCAGCAGCTTTAGGGCCACATACCAAGAGACCCAGTACTTC.

This chain uses TRBV5-1 with TRBJ2-3; 7 nucleotides agree with TRBD1. Per germline, CDR1 SGHRS and CDR2 YFSETQ. The CDR3 has 14 amino acids. V gave up 4 bases and J gave up 4 bases; unmatched junction bases: 6. CDR3 bases: TGCGCCAGCAGCCCCTACAGGGGAGCAGATACGCAGTATTTT. Amino acids: CASSPYRGADTQYF.

By share of the sample, this clone is medium-sized. The chain's CDR3 is CASSERGRAYEQYF. CDR3 DNA: TGTGCCAGCAGTGAGAGGGGAAGAGCCTACGAGCAGTACTTC. This chain joins TRBV2 and TRBJ2-7; D may match TRBD1 or TRBD2 (5 bases each). The CDR3 runs to 14 residues. The V end lost 3 bases, the J end lost 2 bases, and 11 bases lay between the germline ends. Germline CDR1 is SNHLY and CDR2 is FYNNEI.

CDR3 nucleotide sequence: TGTGCCATCAGTGAGACGACAGGGCCGGGCACTGAAGCTTTCTTT. This sequence encodes CAISETTGPGTEAFF. The genes are TRBV10-3 and TRBJ1-1, with 7 bases aligning to TRBD1. The CDR3 runs to 15 residues. After removal of 2 bases from V and 4 bases from J, the junction contained 7 bases not matched to a gene. The germline CDR1 and CDR2 sequences are ENHRY and SYGVKD.

The V call is TRBV5-1, the J call TRBJ2-7; the match to TRBD1 covers 9 bases. This CDR3 comprises 12 residues. Germline V gene lookup returns CDR1 SGHRS and CDR2 YFSETQ. V dropped 4 bases and J dropped 6; count of bases not matched to a gene: 2. The CDR3 here is CASSPGQGEQYF. CDR3 in DNA: TGCGCCAGCAGCCCGGGACAGGGCGAGCAGTACTTC. The full variable domain, in which reference TRBV5-1 and TRBJ2-7 provide the parts outside the CDR3, is KAGVTQTPRYLIKTRGQQVTLSCSPISGHRSVSWYQQTPGQGLQFLFEYFSETQRNKGNFPGRFSGRQFSNSRSEMNVSTLELGDSALYLCASSPGQGEQYFGPGTRLTVT.

V is TRBV15 and J is TRBJ1-4; D is unresolved. The V end was cut by 5 bases, the J end by 3 bases, with 16 bases between. In germline, CDR1 is LNHNV, CDR2 YYDKDF (reference sequence). CDR3 length: 16 amino acids. CDR3 amino acids: CATSPSLQVPNEKLFF. The CDR3 region has the DNA TGTGCCACCAGCCCAAGCTTGCAGGTTCCTAATGAAAAACTGTTTTTT.

This chain uses TRBV9 with TRBJ1-2; the D is unclear. CDR3 size: 14 residues. The germline V and J ends were trimmed by 3 bases and 7 bases, with 16 bases remaining between them. Germline V lookup: CDR1 SGDLS, CDR2 YYNGEE. CDR3 sequence: CASSGAEAAGGYTF. DNA for the CDR3: TGTGCCAGCAGCGGGGCCGAGGCGGCTGGTGGCTACACCTTC. The full variable domain, completed using reference TRBV9 and TRBJ1-2, is DSGVTQTPKHLITATGQRVTLRCSPRSGDLSVYWYQQSLDQGLQFLIQYYNGEERAKGNILERFSAQQFPDLHSELNLSSLELGDSALYFCASSGAEAAGGYTFGSGTRLTVV.

The J gene is TRBJ2-1, the V gene TRBV30; 9 nucleotides agree with TRBD1. J was trimmed by 1 base and V by 3 bases; bases with no gene match: 4. Germline CDR1 is GTSNPN and CDR2 is SVGIG (reference sequence). There are 15 residues in the CDR3. In DNA form, the CDR3 reads TGTGCCTGGAGCCGAGGACAGGGGTCCTACAATGAGCAGTTCTTC. Its translation is CAWSRGQGSYNEQFF.

The chain uses TRBV15 and TRBJ2-6; D unresolved. CDR3 length: 18 amino acids. CDR1 is LNHNV, CDR2 YYDKDF, per germline (reference sequence). V dropped 3 bases and J dropped 0 bases, with 15 bases sitting between them. The CDR3 protein is CATSSSQRFSSGANVLTF. Here the CDR3 DNA reads TGTGCCACCAGCAGCTCACAGAGATTCAGCTCTGGGGCCAACGTCCTGACTTTC.

The chain has TRBV5-1 and TRBJ2-7; D gene unclear. CDR1 is SGHRS, CDR2 YFSETQ, per germline. Trimming stripped 3 bases from V and 5 bases from J, with 12 bases between. CDR3 length: 13 amino acids. This chain's CDR3 is CASSSVLSDEQYF. In nucleotides, the CDR3 is TGCGCCAGCAGCTCAGTACTATCGGACGAGCAGTACTTC. The whole variable domain, filled in from reference TRBV5-1 and TRBJ2-7, reads KAGVTQTPRYLIKTRGQQVTLSCSPISGHRSVSWYQQTPGQGLQFLFEYFSETQRNKGNFPGRFSGRQFSNSRSEMNVSTLELGDSALYLCASSSVLSDEQYFGPGTRLTVT.

This clone was recorded only once. This rearrangement joins TRBV5-1 to TRBJ1-5; TRBD1 matches at 11 bases. Germline V gives CDR1 SGHRS, CDR2 YFSETQ. The CDR3 is 15 residues long. The trim removed 3 bases at V and 4 bases at J, leaving 3 bases unmatched. CDR3 bases: TGCGCCAGCAGCTCCGGGACAGGGGGTAATCAGCCCCAGCATTTT. It yields the protein CASSSGTGGNQPQHF. The complete variable domain, with remaining parts taken from reference TRBV5-1 and TRBJ1-5, reads KAGVTQTPRYLIKTRGQQVTLSCSPISGHRSVSWYQQTPGQGLQFLFEYFSETQRNKGNFPGRFSGRQFSNSRSEMNVSTLELGDSALYLCASSSGTGGNQPQHFGDGTRLSIL.

V is TRBV2 and J is TRBJ1-1, with D tentatively TRBD1 (5 bases). Deletions cut 10 bases from V and 5 bases from J, with 23 bases between. CDR1 is SNHLY and CDR2 is FYNNEI in the germline V gene. The CDR3 spans 15 residues. CDR3 amino acids: CAKVGLTVESTEAFF. The CDR3 DNA reads TGTGCCAAAGTGGGACTGACAGTCGAAAGTACTGAAGCTTTCTTT.

This CDR3 reads CSVEGQATLAKNIQYF. The CDR3 nucleotides are TGCAGCGTTGAGGGACAGGCCACCTTAGCCAAAAACATTCAGTACTTC. The V gene is TRBV29-1, the J gene TRBJ2-4; 8 bases are a match to TRBD1. Germline trimming cut 3 bases from V and 0 bases from J; bases unmatched to any gene: 7. The CDR3 has 16 amino acids. Germline V gives CDR1 SQVTM, CDR2 ANQGSEA.

This clone occurred once. The chain employs TRBV7-9 and TRBJ2-5; either TRBD1 or TRBD2 may supply D (6 bases each). CDR3 size: 12 residues. Germline loops: CDR1 SEHNR, CDR2 FQNEAQ (reference sequence). Trimming removed 11 bases from V and 5 bases from J, with 15 bases in between. The CDR3 reads CAGGEQGETQYF. CDR3 sequence (DNA): TGTGCCGGAGGGGAGCAGGGGGAGACCCAGTACTTC.

The V gene is TRBV13, the J gene TRBJ2-1, with D perhaps matching TRBD1 or TRBD2 (5 bases each). Trimming shortened V by 2 bases and J by 4 bases, and 12 bases separated the two germline ends. The CDR3 sequence is 15 residues long. Germline CDR1 PRHDT, CDR2 FYEKMQ (reference sequence). The CDR3 reads CASSLFGTTYNEQFF. In DNA form, the CDR3 reads TGTGCCAGCAGCTTATTCGGGACCACATACAATGAGCAGTTCTTC.

This chain joins TRBV10-1 and TRBJ2-5; weak D call: TRBD2 (7 bases). Trimming pared 4 bases from V and 6 bases from J, leaving 12 bases between. Per germline, CDR1 WNHNN and CDR2 SYGVQD (reference sequence). The CDR3 runs to 13 residues. CDR3 sequence reads: CASSAGGAKTQYF. The DNA for the CDR3 is TGCGCCAGCAGTGCGGGGGGCGCAAAGACCCAGTACTTC.

A single count supports this clone. The V gene is TRBV28, the J gene TRBJ1-2; no clear D. Trimming took off 5 bases at V and 0 bases at J, with 19 bases between the two ends. Germline V gives CDR1 MDHEN, CDR2 SYDVKM. This CDR3 contains 17 residues. The CDR3: CASSRDIRLGANYGYTF. The CDR3 DNA follows: TGTGCCAGCAGTCGCGACATCCGTCTTGGGGCTAACTATGGCTACACCTTC.

This chain joins TRBV28 and TRBJ2-2, with 11 positions matching TRBD1. From germline, CDR1 is MDHEN and CDR2 SYDVKM. Germline trimming cut 1 base from V and 5 bases from J; bases unmatched to any gene: 3. This CDR3 has 16 amino acids. The CDR3 is CASSLSGQGGTGELFF. The CDR3, as DNA: TGTGCCAGCAGTTTATCGGGACAGGGGGGAACCGGGGAGCTGTTTTTT.

The chain uses TRBV20-1 and TRBJ1-1; the match to TRBD1 covers 10 bases. Unmatched junction bases numbered 4, after V lost 7 bases and J lost 11 bases. Looked up from germline, CDR1 is DFQATT and CDR2 is SNEGSKA (reference sequence). The CDR3 is 10 amino acids. CDR3 coding DNA: TGCAGTGTCGAGGACAGGGGGGCTTTCTTT. Translation: CSVEDRGAFF.

The chain links TRBV7-9 to TRBJ2-5; TRBD2 aligns across 10 bases. Germline-derived CDR1 and CDR2 are SEHNR and FQNEAQ (reference sequence). The V segment lost 5 bases and the J segment 5 bases; nucleotides outside the gene matches: 14. This CDR3 is 17 amino acids long. As DNA, the CDR3 is TGTGCCAGCAGCGGGACAGTTCTAGCGGGAGAGGGGGAGACCCAGTACTTC. This encodes CASSGTVLAGEGETQYF.

In its sample, this clone was seen a few times. The gene calls are TRBV21-1 and TRBJ2-5. TRBV21-1 has pseudogene status. The CDR3 has 13 amino acids. The CDR3 spells CASSSPGLETQYF. The CDR3 DNA is TGTGCCAGCAGCTCTCCCGGGCTAGAGACCCAGTACTTC.

This clone has just one count. This sequence joins TRBV9 and TRBJ2-1; D not certain. Looked up from germline, CDR1 is SGDLS and CDR2 is YYNGEE. CDR3 size: 14 residues. The V gene lost 0 bases and the J gene lost 7 bases, with 11 bases spanning the gap. Here the CDR3 DNA reads TGTGCCAGCAGCGTAGTTGGTAGCTTGAATGAGCAGTTCTTC. It codes for CASSVVGSLNEQFF.

The CDR3 nucleotides are TGCGCCAGCGGAAAGCGGGGGGGGTCAAATGAGCAGTTCTTC. Translating gives CASGKRGGSNEQFF. The chain links TRBV10-2 to TRBJ2-1; 10 nucleotides line up with TRBD2. The germline V gene encodes CDR1 WSHSY and CDR2 SAAADI. The CDR3 sequence is 14 residues long. J was trimmed by 7 bases and V by 8 bases; bases with no gene match: 8.